This T cell receptor (beta chain) comes out of a study of blood T cells in healthy people across ages. V lost 5 bases and J 1 base, leaving 12 bases between the germline ends. CDR3 size: 16 residues. Germline V gives CDR1 MNHEY, CDR2 SVGEGT. The use of a sample-barcoded 5' primer and a J-beta primer mix characterized a second PCR of about 6 to 11 cycles. TCRdb re-called the 5' RACE reads with MiXCR, one entry per CDR3 protein. The data hold about 720,000 distinct CDR3 sequences, with roughly 20% observed a single time. The source of this sequence is a man between 65 and 85 years old in good health. The sample comprised blood. J is TRBJ2-6 and V is TRBV6-2 or TRBV6-3, with a tentative D call TRBD1 (6 bases). CDR3 residues: CASSPARGSGANVLTF. CDR3 coding DNA: TGTGCCAGCAGTCCAGCGAGGGGGTCTGGGGCCAACGTCCTGACTTTC.